Here is one TCR beta chain with its context. No antigen is known for it. No base quality information exists; no much larger clone differs at one position. The sample is drawn from a study of blood T cell repertoires in COVID-19 (dated by TCRdb to the early 2020s). Context from the whole study: Samples from collaborators originated in the United States, Italy and Spain and spanned both the acute and convalescent phases of COVID-19. The material from the prospective study consisted of cDNA or gDNA derived from T cells, B-cell-depleted T cells, or PBMCs. Subjects who had been exposed to COVID-19, were actively infected with it, or had recovered from it provided the deeply sampled blood TCRbeta repertoires that made up the dataset. The repertoires were released in a freely available public database meant as a resource for research on the immune response to SARS-CoV-2. Samples came from the ongoing ImmuneRACE study (first 160 participants) plus 1,254 subjects from 6 global collaborators. A de-identified subject ID, COVID-19 status, age in years and sex were almost always included in the sample metadata. Where available, HLA class I and class II types were obtained from metadata supplied by the sample provider rather than from assay-based typing. The study at large found these results: Clinical and demographic metadata were provided uncurated, with the amount varying by source and participant.

TCRbeta CDR3 regions were amplified from genomic DNA by means of the immunoSEQ Assay, a bias-controlled multiplex PCR. Under the source paper's analysis protocol: The number of nucleated cells in each sample was estimated by amplification of reference gene primers within the assay. To quantify the absolute abundance of each unique TCRbeta CDR3 rearrangement, sequence reads were collapsed and filtered. For each sample, productive Simpson clonality was calculated as the square root of Simpson's diversity index across productive rearrangements. What TCRdb holds here is the immuneACCESS table cut down to in-frame rearrangements. Part of the clones is not present; checked against another copy, under half of the missing clones reflect an unresolved V gene, and the others are unexplained. V, J and clone size derive from that table, while D and trimming were established from the DNA sequence. The sample profile shows more than 250,000 clones; about 83% of them were found once. The ten largest clones represent around 1.7% of the sample.

Germline trimming amounts to 3 bases on V and 0 bases on J, with 15 as the count of junction bases outside the gene matches. The CDR3 runs 20 amino acids, cysteine and phenylalanine included. Solely the CDR3 DNA is kept, with 60 bases framed from the first base. From the germline V gene, CDR1 is MGHRA and CDR2 is YSYEKL. Collaborating institutions collected whole blood in K2EDTA tubes following their own protocols. For TCRbeta analysis, collaborators shipped samples in one of three forms: frozen whole blood, isolated PBMCs, or DNA extracted from either of those sample types. The V and J segments used are TRBV4-1 and TRBJ2-2, with 8 bases aligning to TRBD1. Sequencing was performed on peripheral blood. This sequence was found in a woman aged 50 to 60 with acute or convalescent COVID-19. The nucleotide sequence is TGCGCCAGCAGCCACCCGATTTCAGGGGGCGCCTTCGCGAACACCGGGGAGCTGTTTTTT. Protein translation: CASSHPISGGAFANTGELFF.